Following are 16 T cell receptor beta chains from one sample sequenced in a study of blood T cell repertoires in COVID-19. The table came from immunoSEQ multiplex PCR; TCRdb's copy has only in-frame clones and leaves some out. The repertoire includes 230,000 or so clones, approximately 80% of them detected once, and around 7.5% sits in the top ten. The sequenced sample was peripheral blood. The source of these receptors is a woman older than 75 with COVID-19, enrolled during active disease.

There are a few counts of this clone. The gene calls are TRBV6-5 and TRBJ1-2; tentatively, D is TRBD1 (5 bases). CDR3 size: 12 residues. V lost 3 bases, J lost 6 bases, and 8 bases lay in between. Germline CDR1 MNHEY, CDR2 SVGAGI. The CDR3 DNA follows: TGTGCCAGCAGTTATCAGGGCCATGGCTACACCTTC. Amino acids: CASSYQGHGYTF.

The chain has TRBV2 and TRBJ1-5; D ambiguous. Per germline, CDR1 SNHLY and CDR2 FYNNEI. The CDR3 is made up of 15 amino acids. Trimming stripped 1 base from V and 5 bases from J, with 12 bases between. CDR3 residues: CASSEERARDQPQHF. CDR3 nucleotides: TGTGCCAGCAGTGAAGAGAGGGCACGAGATCAGCCCCAGCATTTT.

The rearrangement joins TRBV18 to TRBJ2-5; D is ambiguous. Germline values: CDR1 KGHSH, CDR2 LQKENI. The CDR3 totals 13 residues. V was trimmed by 6 bases and J by 4 bases, leaving 12 bases between them. The CDR3 sequence is CASSQTLSETQYF. CDR3 nucleotide sequence: TGTGCCAGCTCCCAGACTCTGTCAGAGACCCAGTACTTC.

The genes are TRBV7-3 and TRBJ1-2; TRBD1 is a possible D gene (5 bases). CDR1 is SGHTA, CDR2 FQGTGA, per germline. V dropped 4 bases and J dropped 8 bases, with 11 bases sitting between them. The CDR3 sequence is 12 residues long. The CDR3 DNA sequence: TGTGCCAGCAGCTCTCAGGGAAAGGGCTACACCTTC. The encoded protein is CASSSQGKGYTF.

The chain links TRBV6-6 to TRBJ1-5; possibly TRBD1 for D (5 bases). Germline V gene data show CDR1 as MNHNY and CDR2 as SVGAGI (reference sequence). This CDR3 contains 12 residues. With 7 bases removed from V and 4 bases from J, the gap between germline ends came to 8 bases. The CDR3 sequence is CASNQGNQPQHF. The CDR3 DNA reads as TGTGCCAGCAACCAGGGAAATCAGCCCCAGCATTTT.

The chain joins TRBV19 to TRBJ2-1, with 7 bases lining up with TRBD1. Germline CDR1 and CDR2: LNHDA and SQIVND (reference sequence). This CDR3 comprises 16 residues. Germline trimming cut 7 bases from V and 2 bases from J; bases unmatched to any gene: 11. CDR3 bases: TGTGCCAGTACCTCCGCCGGACAGGAGACCTACAATGAGCAGTTCTTC. Protein sequence: CASTSAGQETYNEQFF. The full variable domain, in which reference TRBV19 and TRBJ2-1 provide the parts outside the CDR3, is DGGITQSPKYLFRKEGQNVTLSCEQNLNHDAMYWYRQDPGQGLRLIYYSQIVNDFQKGDIAEGYSVSREKKESFPLTVTSAQKNPTAFYLCASTSAGQETYNEQFFGPGTRLTVL.

The rearrangement links TRBV28 to TRBJ2-5; 7 bases are a match to TRBD2. V gave up 6 bases and J gave up 7 bases; unmatched junction bases: 17. The CDR3 is made up of 16 amino acids. The germline gives CDR1 MDHEN, CDR2 SYDVKM. DNA of the CDR3: TGTGCCAGCAGCCCTACTGAACCGGGACTACTCGTGACCCAGTACTTC. Translating gives CASSPTEPGLLVTQYF. Complete variable domain (other parts from reference TRBV28 and TRBJ2-5): DVKVTQSSRYLVKRTGEKVFLECVQDMDHENMFWYRQDPGLGLRLIYFSYDVKMKEKGDIPEGYSVSREKKERFSLILESASTNQTSMYLCASSPTEPGLLVTQYFGPGTRLLVL.

The chain is built from TRBV30 and TRBJ1-5, with 10 bases identical to TRBD1. Looked up from germline, CDR1 is GTSNPN and CDR2 is SVGIG (reference sequence). Trimming cost V 1 base and J 3 bases; bases outside gene matches: 6. This CDR3 has 16 residues. CDR3 DNA sequence: TGTGCCTGGAGTGAAACCGGGACAGGGGTCAATCAGCCCCAGCATTTT. This encodes CAWSETGTGVNQPQHF.

The chain joins TRBV27 to TRBJ1-4; 9 bases match TRBD1. The germline CDR1 and CDR2 sequences are MNHEY and SMNVEV (reference sequence). V trimming: 5 bases; J trimming: 7 bases; junction bases outside the gene matches: 8. The CDR3 covers 15 residues. This CDR3 is CASSPDRGNTEKLFF. CDR3 DNA: TGTGCCAGCAGTCCGGACAGGGGTAACACTGAAAAACTGTTTTTT.

J is TRBJ1-2 and V is TRBV11-2, with no clear D. CDR3 size: 14 residues. Trimming removed 3 bases from V and 0 bases from J, with 8 bases in between. CDR1 and CDR2 (germline): SGHAT, FQNNGV. The chain's CDR3 is CASSLSNANYGYTF. CDR3 nucleotides: TGTGCCAGCAGCTTGAGCAACGCTAACTATGGCTACACCTTC.

This clone was detected only a few times. The gene calls are TRBV11-2 and TRBJ1-6; TRBD1 matches 8 bases. Losses at the gene ends were 4 bases for V and 17 bases for J; bases not matched to a gene: 7. The length of the CDR3 is 12 residues. Germline V CDR1 and CDR2: SGHAT, FQNNGV. The CDR3 reads CASSSWDRSIHF. In DNA form, the CDR3 reads TGTGCCAGCAGCTCCTGGGACAGGTCAATCCACTTT.

V gene TRBV29-1 combines with J gene TRBJ2-1; 14 bases agree with TRBD2. Germline V gene data show CDR1 as SQVTM and CDR2 as ANQGSEA. This CDR3 has 18 residues. V was pared by 4 bases and J by 2 bases, with 10 bases of the junction left unmatched. The CDR3 loop reads CSVGGTSGSSPPYNEQFF. For the CDR3, the DNA is TGCAGCGTTGGGGGGACTAGCGGGAGCTCACCCCCCTACAATGAGCAGTTCTTC.

The rearrangement joins TRBV11-2 to TRBJ2-7, with TRBD2 matching over 7 bases. CDR1 and CDR2 from the germline V gene are SGHAT and FQNNGV. Trimming cost V 5 bases and J 0 bases; bases outside gene matches: 7. The CDR3 runs 15 residues. The CDR3 loop reads CASSPEAGSSYEQYF. As DNA, the CDR3 is TGTGCCAGCAGCCCCGAAGCGGGGTCCTCCTACGAGCAGTACTTC. Complete variable domain (other parts from reference TRBV11-2 and TRBJ2-7): EAGVAQSPRYKIIEKRQSVAFWCNPISGHATLYWYQQILGQGPKLLIQFQNNGVVDDSQLPKDRFSAERLKGVDSTLKIQPAKLEDSAVYLCASSPEAGSSYEQYFGPGTRLTVT.

This rearrangement joins TRBV2 to TRBJ2-7; tentatively, D is TRBD1 (5 bases). V was shortened by 8 bases and J by 2 bases, with 7 bases between the two germline ends. Germline V gene data show CDR1 as SNHLY and CDR2 as FYNNEI. There are 11 residues in the CDR3. The DNA for the CDR3 is TGTGCCAGCGGGGCGACCTACGAGCAGTACTTC. Its translation is CASGATYEQYF. Based on the CDR3 plus reference TRBV2 and TRBJ2-7, the full variable domain is EPEVTQTPSHQVTQMGQEVILRCVPISNHLYFYWYRQILGQKVEFLVSFYNNEISEKSEIFDDQFSVERPDGSNFTLKIRSTKLEDSAMYFCASGATYEQYFGPGTRLTVT.

The J gene is TRBJ2-2, the V gene TRBV4-1; D unclear. In germline, CDR1 is MGHRA, CDR2 YSYEKL. CDR3 size: 13 residues. The V end lost 0 bases, the J end lost 7 bases, and 6 bases lay between the germline ends. The DNA of the CDR3 is TGCGCCAGCAGCCAAGAAGGAGTCGGGGAGCTGTTTTTT. Its translation: CASSQEGVGELFF.

The chain uses TRBV7-3 and TRBJ2-5; 9 bases agree with TRBD2. Trimming removed 2 bases from V and 4 bases from J; junction bases left unmatched: 8. Germline V CDR1 and CDR2: SGHTA, FQGTGA. This CDR3 contains 16 residues. The CDR3 DNA reads TGTGCCAGCAGCTTATATCGAGCGGGGGGAAGAGAGACCCAGTACTTC. Protein: CASSLYRAGGRETQYF.